This T cell receptor beta chain was sequenced for a study of blood T cell repertoires in COVID-19 (TCRdb year 2020). Notes on the research overall: Samples from collaborators originated in the United States, Italy and Spain and spanned both the acute and convalescent phases of COVID-19. The material from the prospective study consisted of cDNA or gDNA derived from T cells, B-cell-depleted T cells, or PBMCs. Subjects who had been exposed to COVID-19, were actively infected with it, or had recovered from it provided the deeply sampled blood TCRbeta repertoires that made up the dataset. The repertoires were released in a freely available public database meant as a resource for research on the immune response to SARS-CoV-2. Samples were obtained from the ongoing ImmuneRACE study (first 160 participants) and from over 1,000 subjects provided by 6 global collaborators. The sample metadata nearly always contained a de-identified subject ID, COVID-19 status, age in years and sex. Where HLA class I and class II types were available, the types were taken from metadata supplied by the sample provider, not from assay-based typing.

As for this clone: The antigen it recognizes is unknown. Within one base of it there is no much larger clone, and no base qualities were kept.

Paper-wide results and their limitations: How much clinical and demographic metadata was included differed by source and by participant, and the metadata was provided uncurated.

The germline V gene gives CDR1 as SGHRS and CDR2 as YFSETQ. Relative to germline, V is missing 4 bases and J is missing 4 bases, with 9 bases of the junction outside any gene match. Inclusive of the bounding cysteine and phenylalanine, the CDR3 is 17 residues long. Only the CDR3 part of the read is kept: 51 bases, read in frame from the first base. TCRbeta CDR3 regions were amplified from genomic DNA by means of the immunoSEQ Assay, a bias-controlled multiplex PCR. The paper's processing steps were these. The number of nucleated cells in each sample was estimated from the amplification of reference gene primers within the assay. To quantify the absolute abundance of each unique TCRbeta CDR3 rearrangement, sequence reads were collapsed and filtered. For each sample, productive Simpson clonality was calculated as the square root of Simpson's diversity index over productive rearrangements. Entries here come from immuneACCESS through TCRdb and include only in-frame sequences with V and J called. Some clones fail to appear in such tables; in the studies checked, an unresolved V gene covers under half of the shortfall, and the cause of the remainder is unknown. Clonal size and the V and J genes are those of that table, whereas D and trimming came from the DNA. Present in this sample are some 140,000 clones, roughly 80% of which were seen just once. About 18% of the sample comes from the top ten.

Whole blood was collected in K2EDTA tubes by collaborating institutions according to the institutions' own protocols. For TCRbeta analysis, collaborators shipped samples in one of three forms: frozen whole blood, isolated PBMCs, or DNA extracted from either of those sample types. This chain is built from TRBV5-1 and TRBJ2-2, with 11 bases matching TRBD2. Sequencing was done on a sample of peripheral blood. This receptor was obtained from a woman aged 80 or over with acute or convalescent COVID-19. The CDR3 protein: CASSPPTSGGPTGELFF. The nucleotide sequence reads as follows: TGCGCCAGCAGCCCCCCCACTAGCGGGGGACCCACCGGGGAGCTGTTTTTT.